The sequence of this TCR beta chain was determined in a study of shared clonotypes between healthy human individuals. Study-wide background: Samples came from a couple of female and a few male donors aged 18 to 49. Used for every donor were three CD4 naive, three CD4 memory, two CD8 naive and one CD8 memory plate.

V shed 3 bases and J shed 5 bases, with 10 bases lying between them. This CDR3 is built from 13 residues. The germline V gene has CDR1 MNHEY and CDR2 SMNVEV (reference sequence). Sequencing was performed with immunoSEQ multiplex PCR; in TCRdb, only in-frame clones are kept and a portion is missing. The data contain roughly 1,800,000 clones, about 95% of them singletons. Naive CD8 cells comprised CD45RO-negative, CCR7-positively selected cells, excluding terminally differentiated effector memory CD45RA+ cells. Healthy and HIV-negative, the adult donors had no recent acute infections or vaccinations. The TCR sequence derives from a man between 18 and 29 years old in good health. The source material was naive CD8+ T cells sorted from blood. The V call is TRBV27, the J call TRBJ2-5; either TRBD1 or TRBD2 may fit D (5 bases each). The chain's CDR3 is CASSFGTPETQYF. DNA for the CDR3: TGTGCCAGCAGTTTTGGGACCCCCGAGACCCAGTACTTC.